The next 17 T cell receptor beta chains were all read from a single sample in a study of blood T cell repertoires in COVID-19. TCRdb's copy holds only in-frame clones and misses some; the assay was immunoSEQ multiplex PCR. Counted here are some 350,000 clones, around 92% occurring once; the ten biggest clones make up about 3%. The sample was peripheral blood. The source of these receptors is a woman aged 25 to 45 with COVID-19, enrolled during active disease.

V usage is TRBV18 and J usage is TRBJ1-2, with D possibly being TRBD1 (6 bases). Germline loops: CDR1 KGHSH, CDR2 LQKENI. V shed 0 bases and J shed 4 bases, with 12 bases lying between them. This CDR3 is 15 amino acids long. CDR3 amino acids: CASSPPAGAFYGYTF. CDR3 nucleotide sequence: TGTGCCAGCTCACCACCGGCAGGGGCCTTCTATGGCTACACCTTC.

This clone was recorded a few times. CDR3 loop: CASSQDPGATGELFF. CDR3 DNA sequence: TGTGCCAGCAGCCAAGATCCAGGTGCGACCGGGGAGCTGTTTTTT. The rearrangement joins TRBV3-1 (or the pseudogene TRBV3-2) to TRBJ2-2, with D unresolved. The CDR3 spans 15 residues. CDR1 is LGHDT and CDR2 is YNNKEL in the germline V gene (reference sequence). V was shortened by 0 bases and J by 5 bases, with 10 bases between the two germline ends.

V usage is TRBV15 and J usage is TRBJ2-7; a weak D match, TRBD1 (6 bases). CDR3 length: 14 residues. The V gene's germline CDR1 is LNHNV and CDR2 YYDKDF (reference sequence). The V and J ends lost 2 bases and 0 bases respectively, with 8 bases between them. CDR3 bases: TGTGCCACCAGCAGACCCAGGGGCTCCTACGAGCAGTACTTC. Translated, it gives CATSRPRGSYEQYF. Filled out from reference TRBV15 and TRBJ2-7, the complete variable domain reads DAMVIQNPRYQVTQFGKPVTLSCSQTLNHNVMYWYQQKSSQAPKLLFHYYDKDFNNEADTPDNFQSRRPNTSFCFLDIRSPGLGDTAMYLCATSRPRGSYEQYFGPGTRLTVT.

The J gene is TRBJ1-2, the V gene TRBV19; 12 bases line up with TRBD1. The CDR3 runs to 17 residues. J was trimmed by 4 bases and V by 4 bases; bases with no gene match: 10. In germline, CDR1 is LNHDA, CDR2 SQIVND (reference sequence). CDR3 nucleotide sequence: TGTGCCAGTAGTAATTCGGGACAGGGGGCCTCCGGCTATGGCTACACCTTC. It codes for CASSNSGQGASGYGYTF.

The rearrangement joins TRBV3-1 (or the pseudogene TRBV3-2) to TRBJ2-1, with TRBD2 identical over 14 bases. The ends lost 4 bases at V and 12 bases at J; junction bases unmatched: 5. Germline V gene data show CDR1 as LGHDT and CDR2 as YNNKEL (reference sequence). The CDR3 runs 14 residues. The CDR3 bases are TGTGCCAGCAGCCTTGGACTAGCGGGGGGCTGGCAGTTCTTC. It encodes CASSLGLAGGWQFF.

The chain has TRBV30 and TRBJ1-1; tentative D call: TRBD1 (5 bases). This CDR3 spans 16 amino acids. V lost 2 bases and J 5 bases, leaving 21 bases between the germline ends. CDR1 GTSNPN and CDR2 SVGIG come from the germline V gene (reference sequence). CDR3 protein: CAWSPHGTVGGTEAFF. The CDR3 DNA reads TGTGCCTGGAGTCCGCACGGGACTGTTGGGGGGACTGAAGCTTTCTTT. The full variable domain, completed using reference TRBV30 and TRBJ1-1, is SQTIHQWPATLVQPVGSPLSLECTVEGTSNPNLYWYRQAAGRGLQLLFYSVGIGQISSEVPQNLSASRPQDRQFILSSKKLLLSDSGFYLCAWSPHGTVGGTEAFFGQGTRLTVV.

The V and J genes are TRBV21-1 and TRBJ2-7; the table's D gene call, TRBD2, was not cross checked with the DNA. TRBV21-1 is given as a pseudogene. This CDR3 has 16 amino acids. The CDR3 nucleotides are TGTGCCAGCAGCACCGGGAGCGGGGGGTCCTCCTACGAGCAGTACTTC. Protein product: CASSTGSGGSSYEQYF.

The genes are TRBV2 and TRBJ2-5, with 9 bases lining up with TRBD1. The germline V gene encodes CDR1 SNHLY and CDR2 FYNNEI. V was clipped by 7 bases and J by 0 bases; unmatched bases: 3. CDR3 length: 14 residues. CDR3 sequence reads: CASNGQGNQETQYF. As DNA, the CDR3 is TGTGCCAGCAACGGACAGGGGAACCAAGAGACCCAGTACTTC.

The rearrangement links TRBV7-9 to TRBJ2-7; D is perhaps TRBD2 (5 bases). V lost 3 bases, J lost 3 bases, and 21 bases lay in between. The CDR3 totals 17 residues. In germline, CDR1 is SEHNR, CDR2 FQNEAQ (reference sequence). DNA for the CDR3: TGTGCCAGCAGCTTCCCTCCGGGGTCCCCCTCACGCTACGAGCAGTACTTC. Translation: CASSFPPGSPSRYEQYF.

The chain is built from TRBV10-1 and TRBJ2-7; 7 bases line up with TRBD1. J lost 6 bases, V lost 3 bases, and 2 bases had no gene match. Germline V gives CDR1 WNHNN, CDR2 SYGVQD (reference sequence). The CDR3 extends over 12 amino acids. The CDR3 loop reads CASSDWDSEQYF. Written as DNA, the CDR3 is TGCGCCAGCAGTGATTGGGACAGCGAGCAGTACTTC.

This rearrangement joins TRBV5-1 to TRBJ2-5; 11 bases line up with TRBD2. From germline, CDR1 is SGHRS and CDR2 YFSETQ. The CDR3 totals 18 residues. The V and J ends lost 0 bases and 3 bases, in that order; junction bases with no gene match: 10. The CDR3 DNA reads TGCGCCAGCAGCTTGGGGATAGCGGGAGGGCCCTCGGAAGAGACCCAGTACTTC. Translation: CASSLGIAGGPSEETQYF.

The chain recombines TRBV30 with TRBJ1-1; 7 bases are a match to TRBD1. The germline V gene encodes CDR1 GTSNPN and CDR2 SVGIG (reference sequence). This CDR3 region has 14 residues. V lost 7 bases and J lost 0; bases outside the gene matches: 8. As DNA, the CDR3 is TGTGCCTTAGGTGAAGGACAGGTGAACACTGAAGCTTTCTTT. Amino acid sequence: CALGEGQVNTEAFF.

J is TRBJ1-2 and V is TRBV7-9, with unresolved D. This CDR3 has 13 residues. The germline gives CDR1 SEHNR, CDR2 FQNEAQ (reference sequence). Trimming shortened V by 1 base and J by 6 bases, and 9 bases separated the two germline ends. CDR3 sequence (DNA): TGTGCCAGCAGCTTAGAGAGCGGTAATGGCTACACCTTC. Translating it yields CASSLESGNGYTF. The full variable domain, its missing parts supplied by reference TRBV7-9 and TRBJ1-2, is DTGVSQNPRHKITKRGQNVTFRCDPISEHNRLYWYRQTLGQGPEFLTYFQNEAQLEKSRLLSDRFSAERPKGSFSTLEIQRTEQGDSAMYLCASSLESGNGYTFGSGTRLTVV.

This chain joins TRBV7-6 and TRBJ2-3; TRBD2 agrees at 14 bases. Germline V gene data show CDR1 as SGHVS and CDR2 as FNYEAQ. The CDR3 runs to 18 residues. The V gene end was trimmed by 2 bases and the J gene end by 4 bases; junction bases not matched to a gene: 8. CDR3 DNA sequence: TGTGCCAGCAGCTTATCTCCTGGGACTAGCGGGAGTGCAGATACGCAGTATTTT. It is translated as CASSLSPGTSGSADTQYF.

This chain connects TRBV4-3 to TRBJ2-3, with D possibly being TRBD1 (5 bases). Germline V gene data show CDR1 as LGHNA and CDR2 as YSLEER. The V end lost 0 bases, the J end lost 2 bases, and 12 bases lay between the germline ends. The CDR3 sequence is 16 residues long. For the CDR3, the DNA is TGCGCCAGCAGCCAAGATACGACAGAGACCACAGATACGCAGTATTTT. Amino acids: CASSQDTTETTDTQYF.

This clone was counted a single time. V usage is TRBV7-9 and J usage is TRBJ1-1; tentatively, D is TRBD1 (5 bases). This CDR3 contains 11 residues. The ends were cut back, 1 base at V and 13 bases at J, with 10 bases in the middle. The germline gives CDR1 SEHNR, CDR2 FQNEAQ (reference sequence). This CDR3 is CASSLGGHFFF. The CDR3 nucleotides are TGTGCCAGCAGCTTAGGGGGCCACTTTTTCTTT.

DNA for the CDR3: TGCGCCAGCAGGAATCAGGCTAGCGGAAGGACTGAGCAGTACGTC. It is translated as CASRNQASGRTEQYV. The chain joins TRBV10-1 to TRBJ2-7; 7 bases are shared with TRBD2. Germline values: CDR1 WNHNN, CDR2 SYGVQD (reference sequence). The CDR3 is made up of 15 amino acids. V dropped 6 bases and J dropped 7; count of bases not matched to a gene: 15.